These 5 T cell receptor beta chains share one sample of origin, sequenced in a study of T-cell reconstitution after alpha-beta-depleted transplantation in children. As it was prepared, the TCRbeta library received unique molecular identifiers. TCRdb reprocessed the PCR reads via MiXCR and lists one record per CDR3 protein. The sample records 600,000 to 800,000 distinct CDR3 sequences, around 13% being singletons. Sample: PBMCs, taken before TCRalphabeta/CD19-depleted stem cell transplant. The receptor source for this set is a girl aged 2-9 years with congenital amegakaryocytic thrombocytopenia, due to receive a stem cell transplant.

In this sample, this clonotype turned up a few times. The chain carries TRBV5-1 and TRBJ1-2; D gene ambiguous. The CDR3 length is 18 residues. Germline lookup yields CDR1 SGHRS and CDR2 YFSETQ. V lost 4 bases to trimming and J lost 1 base, with 23 bases between them. In DNA form, the CDR3 reads TGCGCCAGCAGCCCCTTCTTACCTGGACGGCTTTTTAACTATGGCTACACCTTC. It specifies CASSPFLPGRLFNYGYTF.

This clonotype was seen at least ten times. This chain uses TRBV20-1 with TRBJ2-7; D might be TRBD2 (5 bases). This CDR3 is built from 13 residues. Trimming cost V 4 bases and J 6 bases, with 16 bases left between them. Germline assignment: CDR1 DFQATT and CDR2 SNEGSKA (reference sequence). Here the CDR3 DNA reads TGCAGTGCTATAGGGAGAACGTTTGGCGAGCAGTACTTC. Amino acid sequence: CSAIGRTFGEQYF.

The chain combines TRBV4-1 with TRBJ2-1, with D uncertain. Germline assignment: CDR1 MGHRA and CDR2 YSYEKL. The CDR3 consists of 16 residues. Deletions cut 1 base from V and 5 bases from J, with 15 bases between. Here the CDR3 reads CASSQVLGQHHNEQFF. As DNA, the CDR3 is TGCGCCAGCAGCCAAGTCCTCGGGCAGCATCACAATGAGCAGTTCTTC.

As regards this clonotype: A much larger clone differs from this one at a single base, so this may be a read error. The CDR3 DNA reads TGCGCCAGCAGCTTGGGAGGGTTCACTGAAAAACTGTTTTTT. It translates to CASSLGGFTEKLFF. The chain couples TRBV5-1 to TRBJ1-4, with D hard to call. Germline CDR1 and CDR2: SGHRS and YFSETQ. CDR3 length equals 14 residues. Trimming cost V 0 bases and J 7 bases, with 10 bases left between them.

This chain connects TRBV6-5 to TRBJ1-5; unclear D gene. Per the germline V gene, CDR1 is MNHEY and CDR2 is SVGAGI. Trimming took off 0 bases at V and 3 bases at J, with 9 bases between the two ends. The CDR3 extends over 15 amino acids. This CDR3 reads CASSYSLSNNQPQHF. CDR3 bases: TGTGCCAGCAGTTACTCTCTCTCAAACAATCAGCCCCAGCATTTT.